This T cell receptor (beta chain) is from a study of CD8+ T cells in alopecia areata. Whole-study results and caveats: It was less clear whether patients shared TCRs than it was in mice, possibly because of HLA.

This sample's treatment: oral pan-JAK inhibitor, 5-10 mg twice daily. In germline, CDR1 is SGDLS, CDR2 YYNGEE. The CDR3 loop spans 12 amino acids. The ends were cut back, 4 bases at V and 10 bases at J, with 12 bases in the middle. In each case, RNA was isolated and then reverse transcribed into cDNA as the sequencing template. Sequencing was performed with immunoSEQ multiplex PCR; in TCRdb, only in-frame clones are kept and a portion is missing. The table records some 190,000 clones, 40% to 65% of them present only once. Comment on this clone: Its specificity is unknown.

The V gene is TRBV9, the J gene TRBJ2-1; TRBD2 might be the D (6 bases). This receptor was identified in a human donor with alopecia areata. Here the sequenced sample was CD8+ T cells sorted from blood, taken at approximately week 51, from a patient treated with tofacitinib. CDR3 coding DNA: TGTGCCAGCAGCCTGGGGGGAGGCGAGCAGTTCTTC. Its protein product is CASSLGGGEQFF. Using reference TRBV9 and TRBJ2-1 for the parts outside the CDR3, the full variable domain is DSGVTQTPKHLITATGQRVTLRCSPRSGDLSVYWYQQSLDQGLQFLIQYYNGEERAKGNILERFSAQQFPDLHSELNLSSLELGDSALYFCASSLGGGEQFFGPGTRLTVL.